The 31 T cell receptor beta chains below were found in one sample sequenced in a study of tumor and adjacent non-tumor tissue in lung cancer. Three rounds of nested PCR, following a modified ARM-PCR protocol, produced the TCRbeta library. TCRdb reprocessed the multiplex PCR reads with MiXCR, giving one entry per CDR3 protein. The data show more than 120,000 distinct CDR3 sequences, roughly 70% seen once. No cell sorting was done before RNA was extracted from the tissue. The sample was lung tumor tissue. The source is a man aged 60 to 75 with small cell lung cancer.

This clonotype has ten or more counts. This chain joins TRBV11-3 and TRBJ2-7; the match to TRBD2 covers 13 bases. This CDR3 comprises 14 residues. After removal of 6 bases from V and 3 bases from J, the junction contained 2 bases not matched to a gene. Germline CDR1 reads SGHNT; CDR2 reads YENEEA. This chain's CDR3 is CASRGLAGSYEQYV. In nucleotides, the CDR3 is TGTGCCAGCAGGGGACTAGCGGGAAGCTACGAGCAGTACGTC.

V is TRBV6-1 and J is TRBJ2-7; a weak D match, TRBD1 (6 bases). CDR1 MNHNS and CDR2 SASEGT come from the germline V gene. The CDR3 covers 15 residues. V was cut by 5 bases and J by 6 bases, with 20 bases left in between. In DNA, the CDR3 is TGTGCCAGCAGTCCTCCTGGCAGGGGCCGGCGCGAGCAGTACGTC. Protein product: CASSPPGRGRREQYV.

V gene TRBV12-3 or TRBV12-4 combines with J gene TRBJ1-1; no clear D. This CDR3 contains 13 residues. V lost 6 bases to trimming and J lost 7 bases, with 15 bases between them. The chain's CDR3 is CASSAFGVGEAFF. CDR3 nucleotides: TGTGCCAGCAGCGCTTTTGGGGTTGGTGAAGCTTTCTTT.

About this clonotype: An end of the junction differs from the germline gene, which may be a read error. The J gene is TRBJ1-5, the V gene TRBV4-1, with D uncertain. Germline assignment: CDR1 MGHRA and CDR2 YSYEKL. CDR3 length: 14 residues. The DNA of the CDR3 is TGCGCCAGCAGCCAAGTAGTCCCTGATCAGTCCCAGCATTTT. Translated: CASSQVVPDQSQHF.

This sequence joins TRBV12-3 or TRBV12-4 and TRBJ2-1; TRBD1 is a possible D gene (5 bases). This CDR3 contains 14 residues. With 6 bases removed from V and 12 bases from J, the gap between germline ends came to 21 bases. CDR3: CASSPTIRQSVQFF. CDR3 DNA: TGTGCCAGCAGCCCTACTATCCGACAGTCAGTGCAGTTCTTC.

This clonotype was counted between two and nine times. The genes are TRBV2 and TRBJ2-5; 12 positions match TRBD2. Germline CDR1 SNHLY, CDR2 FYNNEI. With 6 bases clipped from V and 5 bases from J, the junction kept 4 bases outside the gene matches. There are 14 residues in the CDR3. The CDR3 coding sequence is TGTGCCAGCAGCATCCTAGCGGGAGGGGAGACCCAGTACTTC. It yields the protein CASSILAGGETQYF.

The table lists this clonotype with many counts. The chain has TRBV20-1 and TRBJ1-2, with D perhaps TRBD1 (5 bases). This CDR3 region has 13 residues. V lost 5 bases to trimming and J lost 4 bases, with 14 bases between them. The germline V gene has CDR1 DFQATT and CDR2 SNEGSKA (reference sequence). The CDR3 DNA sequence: TGCAGTGCTTCCGACAGCGCAAGCTATGGCTACACCTTC. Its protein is CSASDSASYGYTF.

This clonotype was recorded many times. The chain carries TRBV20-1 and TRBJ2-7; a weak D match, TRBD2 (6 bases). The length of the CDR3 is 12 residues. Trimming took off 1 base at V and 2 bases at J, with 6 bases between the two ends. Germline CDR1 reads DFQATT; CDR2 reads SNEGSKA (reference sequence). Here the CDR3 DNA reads TGCAGTGCTAGAGGCGGGACCTACGAGCAGTACGTC. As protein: CSARGGTYEQYV.

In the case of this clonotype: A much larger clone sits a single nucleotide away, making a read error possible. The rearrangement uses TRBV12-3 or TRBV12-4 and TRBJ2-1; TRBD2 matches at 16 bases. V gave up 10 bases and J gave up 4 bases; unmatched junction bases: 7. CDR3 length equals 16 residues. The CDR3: CATRMGLAGGYNEQFF. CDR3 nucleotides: TGTGCCACCAGGATGGGACTAGCGGGAGGGTACAATGAGCAGTTCTTC.

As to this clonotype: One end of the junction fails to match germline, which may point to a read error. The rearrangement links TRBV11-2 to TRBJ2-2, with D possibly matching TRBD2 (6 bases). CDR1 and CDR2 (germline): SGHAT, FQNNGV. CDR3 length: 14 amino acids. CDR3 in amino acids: CASSQARGPGELFF. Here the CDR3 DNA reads TGTGCCAGCAGCCAAGCGCGGGGACCCGGTGAGCTGTTTTTT.

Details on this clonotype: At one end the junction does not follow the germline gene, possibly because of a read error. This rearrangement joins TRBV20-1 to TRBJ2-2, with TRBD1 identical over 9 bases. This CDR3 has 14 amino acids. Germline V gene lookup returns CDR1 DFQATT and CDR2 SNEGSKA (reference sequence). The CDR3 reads CSAADRGGTGDLLF. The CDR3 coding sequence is TGCAGTGCTGCCGACAGGGGGGGCACCGGGGACCTGTTGTTT.

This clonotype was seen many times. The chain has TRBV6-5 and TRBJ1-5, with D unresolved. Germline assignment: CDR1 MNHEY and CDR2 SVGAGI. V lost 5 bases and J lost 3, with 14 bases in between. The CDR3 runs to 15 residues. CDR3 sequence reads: CASSPSGGNNQPQHF. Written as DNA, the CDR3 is TGTGCCAGCAGTCCCTCGGGAGGGAACAATCAGCCCCAGCATTTT.

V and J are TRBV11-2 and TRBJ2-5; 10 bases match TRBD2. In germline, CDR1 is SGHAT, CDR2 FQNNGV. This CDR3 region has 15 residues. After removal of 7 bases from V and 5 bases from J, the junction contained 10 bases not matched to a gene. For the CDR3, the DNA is TGTGCCAGCAAGGGATTAGCGGGAGGCCTGGAGACCCAGTACTTC. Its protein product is CASKGLAGGLETQYF.

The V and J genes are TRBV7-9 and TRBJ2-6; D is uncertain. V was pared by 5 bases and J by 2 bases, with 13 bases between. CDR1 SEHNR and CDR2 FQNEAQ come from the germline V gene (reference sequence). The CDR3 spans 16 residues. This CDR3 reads CASSIGAATGANVLTF. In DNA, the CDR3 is TGTGCCAGCAGCATAGGTGCGGCTACTGGGGCCAACGTCCTGACTTTC.

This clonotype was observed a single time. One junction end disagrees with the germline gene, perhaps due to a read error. CDR3 nucleotide sequence: TGTTCCAGCAGCTCACTGGGTGGGACTAGTTACTGGGAGCTGTTTTTT. Amino acid sequence: CSSSSLGGTSYWELFF. This rearrangement joins TRBV6-6 to TRBJ2-2; 8 bases agree with TRBD2. Germline CDR1 MNHNY, CDR2 SVGAGI (reference sequence). This CDR3 has 16 residues.

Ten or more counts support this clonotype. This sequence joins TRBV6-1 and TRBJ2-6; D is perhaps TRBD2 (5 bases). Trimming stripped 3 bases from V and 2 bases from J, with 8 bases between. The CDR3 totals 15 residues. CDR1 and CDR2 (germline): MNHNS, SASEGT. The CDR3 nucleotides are TGTGCCAGCAGTGAGCTAGCTGCTGGGGCCAACGTCCTGACTTTC. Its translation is CASSELAAGANVLTF.

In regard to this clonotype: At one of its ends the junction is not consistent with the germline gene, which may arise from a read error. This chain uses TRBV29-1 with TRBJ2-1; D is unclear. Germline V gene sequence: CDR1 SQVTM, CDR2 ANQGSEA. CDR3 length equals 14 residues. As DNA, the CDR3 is TGCAGCGCTGAAGGCAGTGTCGGGTACAATGAGCAGTTCTTC. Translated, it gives CSAEGSVGYNEQFF.

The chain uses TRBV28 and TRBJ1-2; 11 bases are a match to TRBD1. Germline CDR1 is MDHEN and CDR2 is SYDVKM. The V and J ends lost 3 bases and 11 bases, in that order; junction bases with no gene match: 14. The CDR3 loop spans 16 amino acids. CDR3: CASSFKKGQGAMGYTF. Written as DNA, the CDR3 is TGTGCCAGCAGTTTCAAAAAAGGACAGGGGGCGATGGGTTACACCTTC.

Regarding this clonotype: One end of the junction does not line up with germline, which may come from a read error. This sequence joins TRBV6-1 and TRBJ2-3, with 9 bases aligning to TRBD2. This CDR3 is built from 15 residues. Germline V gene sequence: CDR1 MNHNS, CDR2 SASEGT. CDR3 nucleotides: TGTGCCAGCTCACCACCGGGACTAGCAACAGATAGGCAGTATTTT. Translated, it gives CASSPPGLATDRQYF.

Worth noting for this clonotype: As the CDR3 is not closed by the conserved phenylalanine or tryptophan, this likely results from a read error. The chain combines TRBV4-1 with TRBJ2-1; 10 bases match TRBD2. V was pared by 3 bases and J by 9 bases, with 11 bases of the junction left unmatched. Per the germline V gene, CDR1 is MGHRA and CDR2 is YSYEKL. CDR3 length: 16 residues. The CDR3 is CASSQTGSSGSFEQFL. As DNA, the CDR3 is TGCGCCAGCAGCCAGACCGGGTCTAGCGGGAGTTTTGAGCAGTTCTTA.

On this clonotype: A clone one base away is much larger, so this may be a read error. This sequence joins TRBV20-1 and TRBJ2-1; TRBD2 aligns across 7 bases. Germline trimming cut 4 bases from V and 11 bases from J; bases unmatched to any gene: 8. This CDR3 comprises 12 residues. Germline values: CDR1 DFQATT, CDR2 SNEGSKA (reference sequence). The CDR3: CSATREVSKQFF. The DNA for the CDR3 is TGCAGTGCTACACGGGAGGTCAGTAAGCAGTTCTTC.

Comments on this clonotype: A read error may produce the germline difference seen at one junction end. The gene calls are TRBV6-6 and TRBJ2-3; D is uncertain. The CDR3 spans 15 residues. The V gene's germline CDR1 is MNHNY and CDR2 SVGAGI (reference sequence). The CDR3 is CASSYSIRNTDTRYF. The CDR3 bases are TGTGCCAGCAGTTACTCGATCAGGAACACAGATACGCGGTATTTT.

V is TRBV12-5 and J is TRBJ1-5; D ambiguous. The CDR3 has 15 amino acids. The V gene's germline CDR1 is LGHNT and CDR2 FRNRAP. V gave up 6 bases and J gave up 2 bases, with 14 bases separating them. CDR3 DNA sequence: TGTGCTAGTGGCCAGACCTCAGACGGCAATCAGCCCCAGCATTTT. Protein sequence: CASGQTSDGNQPQHF.

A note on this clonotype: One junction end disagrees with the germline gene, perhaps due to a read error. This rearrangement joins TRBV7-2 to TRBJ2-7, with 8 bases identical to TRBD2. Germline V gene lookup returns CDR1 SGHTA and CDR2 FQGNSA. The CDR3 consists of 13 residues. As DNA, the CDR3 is TGTGCCAGCTGCTTTACGGGAGGGTACGAGCAGTACTTC. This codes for CASCFTGGYEQYF.

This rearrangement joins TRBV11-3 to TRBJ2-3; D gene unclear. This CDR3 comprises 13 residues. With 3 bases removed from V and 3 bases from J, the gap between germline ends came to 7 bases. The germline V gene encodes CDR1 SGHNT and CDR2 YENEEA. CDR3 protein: CASSFKVTDTQYF. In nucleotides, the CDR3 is TGTGCCAGCAGCTTCAAGGTAACAGATACGCAGTATTTT. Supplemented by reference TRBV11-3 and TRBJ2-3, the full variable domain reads EAGVVQSPRYKIIEKKQPVAFWCNPISGHNTLYWYLQNLGQGPELLIRYENEEAVDDSQLPKDRFSAERLKGVDSTLKIQPAELGDSAVYLCASSFKVTDTQYFGPGTRLTVL.

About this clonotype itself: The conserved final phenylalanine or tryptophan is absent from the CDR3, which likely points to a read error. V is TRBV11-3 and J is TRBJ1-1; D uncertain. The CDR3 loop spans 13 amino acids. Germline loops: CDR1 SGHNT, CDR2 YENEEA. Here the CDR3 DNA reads TGTGCCAGCAGCTTAGAAGGAGGCACTGAGGCTTTCTCT. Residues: CASSLEGGTEAFS.

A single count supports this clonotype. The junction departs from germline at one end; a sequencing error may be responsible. CDR3 DNA: TGCAGTGCTAAGCTAGTGGGAGTCCGCAATGAGCAGTTCTTT. Amino acid sequence: CSAKLVGVRNEQFF. V usage is TRBV20-1 and J usage is TRBJ2-1; a weak D match, TRBD2 (5 bases). Germline V CDR1 and CDR2: DFQATT, SNEGSKA (reference sequence). The CDR3 is made up of 14 amino acids.

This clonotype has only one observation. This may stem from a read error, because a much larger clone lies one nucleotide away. The CDR3 sequence: CASSFRNRGEAFF. CDR3 sequence (DNA): TGTGCCAGCAGTTTCCGCAACAGGGGTGAAGCTTTCTTT. The chain uses TRBV6-5 and TRBJ1-1, with 7 bases fitting TRBD1. J lost 7 bases, V lost 4 bases, and 6 bases had no gene match. Per the germline V gene, CDR1 is MNHEY and CDR2 is SVGAGI. The CDR3 runs 13 residues.

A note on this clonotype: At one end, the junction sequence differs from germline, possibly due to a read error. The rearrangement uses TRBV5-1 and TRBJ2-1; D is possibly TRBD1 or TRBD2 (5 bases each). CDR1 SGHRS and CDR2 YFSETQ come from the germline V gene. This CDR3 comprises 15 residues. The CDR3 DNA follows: TGCGCCAGCAGCTCTCTACGGGGCCAAGACAATAAGCAGTTCTTC. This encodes CASSSLRGQDNKQFF.

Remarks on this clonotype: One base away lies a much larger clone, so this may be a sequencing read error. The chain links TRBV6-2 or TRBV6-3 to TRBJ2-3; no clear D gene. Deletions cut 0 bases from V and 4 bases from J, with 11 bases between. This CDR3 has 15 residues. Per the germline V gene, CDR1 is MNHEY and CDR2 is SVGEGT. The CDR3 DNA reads TGTGCCAGCAGTTACTCGCGGCAAGTCCCAGATACGCAGTATTTT. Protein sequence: CASSYSRQVPDTQYF.

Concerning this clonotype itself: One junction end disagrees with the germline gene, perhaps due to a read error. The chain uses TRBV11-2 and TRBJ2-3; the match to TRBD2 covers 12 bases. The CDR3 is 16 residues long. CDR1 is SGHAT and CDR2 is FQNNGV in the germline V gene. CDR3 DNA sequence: TGTGCCGGCAGCTCGATTCTAGCGGGAGGGGCAGATACGCAGTATTTT. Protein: CAGSSILAGGADTQYF.